This TCR beta chain emerged from a study of STAT5B mutations in CD4+ large granular lymphocyte leukemia. Study summary: Healthy donors showed HLA-associated enrichment of the CDR3 'QG' motif.

Germline trimming cut 6 bases from V and 0 bases from J; bases unmatched to any gene: 6. CDR1 SNHLY and CDR2 FYNNEI come from the germline V gene. The CDR3 is 15 residues long. Control samples were healthy donors' buffy coats. Sequencing was performed with immunoSEQ multiplex PCR; in TCRdb, only in-frame clones are kept and a portion is missing. The sample lists 20,000 to 25,000 clones; 60% to 80% were seen once. As concerns this clone: As yet, its antigen is unknown.

Findings of the study overall: TRBV06-family usage was enriched in top patient clones (8/27) versus controls (2/35). Patient CD4-sorted repertoires looked more clonal than healthy CD4+ repertoires, even without putative leukemic clones.

Source material: CD4+ T cells from blood buffy coats. This clonotype originated in a human donor in good health. This chain connects TRBV2 to TRBJ2-7; 9 bases match TRBD1. The CDR3 region has the DNA TGTGCCAGCAGACCGGACAGGGGAGGCTCCTACGAGCAGTACTTC. Residues: CASRPDRGGSYEQYF.